This T cell receptor (beta chain) originates from a study of blood T cell repertoires in COVID-19. Looking at the study overall: Acute and convalescent COVID-19 specimens originated in the United States, Italy and Spain. T cells, B-cell-depleted T cells, or PBMCs supplied cDNA or gDNA.

The CDR3 covers 14 residues. Trimming took off 0 bases at V and 0 bases at J, with 4 bases between the two ends. Looked up from germline, CDR1 is SGDLS and CDR2 is YYNGEE. Per the original data handling: Nucleated cell counts were estimated from reference gene primer amplification. TCRdb's copy holds only in-frame clones and misses some; the assay was immunoSEQ multiplex PCR. D and trimming were read from the DNA, whereas the V and J calls and clone size are those reported in that table. The sample carries 300,000 or so clones, about 90% recorded once. Points on this clone: The sample holds other DNA sequences that translate to the same CDR3.

The sample consisted of peripheral blood. The chain joins TRBV9 to TRBJ1-3; D remains ambiguous. This sequence originates from a woman aged 40 to 50 with acute or convalescent COVID-19. The CDR3 bases are TGTGCCAGCAGCGTAGCAGGCTCTGGAAACACCATATATTTT. This sequence encodes CASSVAGSGNTIYF.